This entry lists 9 T cell receptor beta chains sequenced from one sample in a study of blood T cells in healthy people across ages. A second PCR, run for roughly 6 to 11 cycles, used a sample-barcoded 5' primer plus a J-beta primer mix. Each CDR3 protein gets one entry after TCRdb re-called the 5' RACE reads with MiXCR. This sample has 1.5 million to 1.9 million distinct CDR3 sequences, with approximately 43% found just once. The material sequenced was blood. The receptors here all came from a woman younger than 35 in good health.

The chain carries TRBV6-5 and TRBJ2-3; no reliable D call. Germline CDR1 MNHEY, CDR2 SVGAGI. The CDR3 runs 14 residues. V gave up 0 bases and J gave up 6 bases, with 10 bases separating them. In nucleotides, the CDR3 is TGTGCCAGCAGTTACTCAGGCAGGCCTGATACGCAGTATTTT. Amino acid sequence: CASSYSGRPDTQYF.

For this clonotype: Since a much larger clone is just one base distant, this may be a read error. The rearrangement links TRBV7-9 to TRBJ1-2; D uncertain. Trimming stripped 6 bases from V and 4 bases from J, with 15 bases between. In germline, CDR1 is SEHNR, CDR2 FQNEAQ (reference sequence). There are 14 residues in the CDR3. The CDR3 loop is CASSDYEASYGYTF. CDR3 DNA: TGTGCCAGCAGTGATTACGAGGCGTCCTATGGCTACACCTTC.

This clonotype showed up just a few times. The genes are TRBV6-2 or TRBV6-3 and TRBJ2-1; TRBD1 agrees at 7 bases. The CDR3 runs 14 residues. Germline V CDR1 and CDR2: MNHEY, SVGEGT. Trimming took 2 bases from V and 3 from J; bases not matched to a gene: 1. In nucleotides, the CDR3 is TGTGCCAGCAGTTACGGGGACAGCTACAATGAGCAGTTCTTC. Its protein is CASSYGDSYNEQFF.

The chain couples TRBV27 to TRBJ2-7; 7 nucleotides match TRBD1. Germline CDR1 reads MNHEY; CDR2 reads SMNVEV (reference sequence). Trimming cost V 4 bases and J 7 bases; bases outside gene matches: 13. CDR3 length equals 15 residues. The CDR3 sequence is CASSSLQGWGNEQYF. CDR3 nucleotides: TGTGCCAGCAGTTCATTACAGGGGTGGGGTAATGAGCAGTACTTC.

V usage is TRBV4-3 and J usage is TRBJ1-1, with D possibly being TRBD1 (6 bases). Germline values: CDR1 LGHNA, CDR2 YSLEER. Trimming took off 0 bases at V and 1 base at J, with 12 bases between the two ends. CDR3 size: 16 residues. CDR3 DNA: TGCGCCAGCAGCCAAGATACTAACAGGGAGAACACTGAAGCTTTCTTT. Translation: CASSQDTNRENTEAFF.

The chain joins TRBV6-5 to TRBJ2-3, with a tentative D call TRBD1 (5 bases). TRBJ1-5 explains the end of the DNA better; the J call may be wrong. This CDR3 has 14 amino acids. The germline V gene encodes CDR1 MNHEY and CDR2 SVGAGI. The chain's CDR3 is CASSSPGPTDTQHF. The CDR3 region has the DNA TGTGCCAGCAGTTCCCCAGGGCCCACAGATACGCAGCATTTT.

J is TRBJ2-7 and V is TRBV15; TRBD2 is a possible D gene (6 bases). Trimming left V 1 base short and J 4 bases short, with 20 bases between. This CDR3 is 17 amino acids long. CDR1 is LNHNV and CDR2 is YYDKDF in the germline V gene (reference sequence). The chain's CDR3 is CATSRALRDSQGYEQYF. The CDR3 coding sequence is TGTGCCACCAGCAGAGCCCTCCGGGACTCACAAGGATACGAGCAGTACTTC. The full variable domain, in which reference TRBV15 and TRBJ2-7 provide the parts outside the CDR3, is DAMVIQNPRYQVTQFGKPVTLSCSQTLNHNVMYWYQQKSSQAPKLLFHYYDKDFNNEADTPDNFQSRRPNTSFCFLDIRSPGLGDTAMYLCATSRALRDSQGYEQYFGPGTRLTVT.

CDR3 sequence: CASSQTSGGQDTQYF. In nucleotides, the CDR3 is TGCGCCAGCAGCCAAACTAGCGGGGGCCAGGATACGCAGTATTTT. V usage is TRBV4-3 and J usage is TRBJ2-3, with 11 positions matching TRBD2. Germline V gives CDR1 LGHNA, CDR2 YSLEER. The CDR3 is 15 amino acids. After removal of 2 bases from V and 6 bases from J, the junction contained 4 bases not matched to a gene.

The chain couples TRBV4-1 to TRBJ1-2; 7 bases are shared with TRBD1. Per germline, CDR1 MGHRA and CDR2 YSYEKL. Trimming cost V 0 bases and J 4 bases; bases outside gene matches: 11. This CDR3 is built from 17 residues. The DNA of the CDR3 is TGCGCCAGCAGCCAAGATTCCGTGGGAGGGGGCTCCTATGGCTACACCTTC. Translating it yields CASSQDSVGGGSYGYTF.